The entry that follows covers one TCR beta chain sequence. Methods used by the authors: Amplification of reference gene primers was used by the study to estimate nucleated cell counts. Using immunoSEQ multiplex PCR, the repertoire was profiled, and TCRdb retains in-frame clones only, with some absent. For V, J and clone size, that table is used; D and trimming come from the DNA. The sample holds approximately 190,000 clones, nearly 90% seen once. This sample is drawn from a study of blood T cell repertoires in COVID-19. Study-level information: Samples representing acute and convalescent COVID-19 were sourced from the United States, Italy and Spain. T cells, B-cell-depleted T cells, or PBMCs provided the cDNA or gDNA that served as material.

Trimming stripped 4 bases from V and 3 bases from J, with 11 bases between. This CDR3 is built from 13 residues. CDR1 SGHTS and CDR2 YDEGEE come from the germline V gene. The sequencing input was peripheral blood. The receptor comes from a woman in her forties who had recovered from COVID-19. This sequence joins TRBV5-8 and TRBJ2-7; D gene unclear. CDR3 region: CASSPSSSYEQYF. Written as DNA, the CDR3 is TGTGCCAGCAGCCCCTCCTCCAGCTACGAGCAGTACTTC. Full variable domain (remainder filled in from reference TRBV5-8 and TRBJ2-7): EAGVTQSPTHLIKTRGQQATLRCSPISGHTSVYWYQQALGLGLQFLLWYDEGEERNRGNFPPRFSGRQFPNYSSELNVNALELEDSALYLCASSPSSSYEQYFGPGTRLTVT.